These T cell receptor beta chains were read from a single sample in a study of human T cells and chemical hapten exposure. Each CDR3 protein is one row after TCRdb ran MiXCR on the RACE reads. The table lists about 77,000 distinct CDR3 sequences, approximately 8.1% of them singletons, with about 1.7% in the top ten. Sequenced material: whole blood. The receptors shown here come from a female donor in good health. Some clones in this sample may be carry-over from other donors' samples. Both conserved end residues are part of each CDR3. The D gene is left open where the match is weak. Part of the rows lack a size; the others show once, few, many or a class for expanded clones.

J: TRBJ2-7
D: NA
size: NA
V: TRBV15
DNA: TGTGCCACCAGCAGAGACAGGCACTACGAGCAGTACTTC
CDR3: CATSRDRHYEQYF

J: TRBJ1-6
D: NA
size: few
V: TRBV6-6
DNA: TGTGCCAGCTTCGTATCTCCGGGTTCACCCCTCCACTTT
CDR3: CASFVSPGSPLHF

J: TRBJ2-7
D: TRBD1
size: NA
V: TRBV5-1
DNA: TGCGCCAGCAGCCCCACCCCGGGACAGACCTACGAGCAGTACTTC
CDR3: CASSPTPGQTYEQYF

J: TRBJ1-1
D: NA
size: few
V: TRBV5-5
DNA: TGTGCCAGCAGCTTGTTCAGACTGAACACTGAAGCTTTCTTT
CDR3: CASSLFRLNTEAFF

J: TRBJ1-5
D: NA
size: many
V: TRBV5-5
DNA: TGTGCCAGCACCCAAGTCATCGGGGGTAGCAATCAGCCCCAGCATTTT
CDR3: CASTQVIGGSNQPQHF

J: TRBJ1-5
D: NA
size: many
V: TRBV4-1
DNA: TGCGCCAGCAAGGATTTTGAGGGAGATCAGCCCCAGCATTTT
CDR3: CASKDFEGDQPQHF

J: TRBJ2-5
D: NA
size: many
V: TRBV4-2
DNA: TGTGCCAGCAGCCAACGCGGGCTCGAGGAGACCCAGTACTTC
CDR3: CASSQRGLEETQYF

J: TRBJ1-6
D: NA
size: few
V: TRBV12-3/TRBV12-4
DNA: TGTGCCAGCAGTTTAATGCGGCCCTCGTACTCACCCCTCCACTTT
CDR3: CASSLMRPSYSPLHF

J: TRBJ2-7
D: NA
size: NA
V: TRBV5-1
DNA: TGCGCCAGCAGCCGCCTCACGACCGTCGGGCACGAGCAGTACTTC
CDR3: CASSRLTTVGHEQYF

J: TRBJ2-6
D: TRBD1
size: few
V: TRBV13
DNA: TGTGCCAGCAGCTCCCGGGACAGGGGGTTTATCGCTTCTGGGGCCAACGTCCTGACTTTC
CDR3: CASSSRDRGFIASGANVLTF

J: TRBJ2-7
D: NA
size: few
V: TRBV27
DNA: TGTGCCAGCAGTCCCCGGGCCCCCTACGAGCAGTACTTC
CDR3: CASSPRAPYEQYF

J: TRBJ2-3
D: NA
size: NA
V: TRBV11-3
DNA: TGTGCCAGCAGCTGGGGAAGAGACACAGATACGCAGTATTTT
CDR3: CASSWGRDTDTQYF

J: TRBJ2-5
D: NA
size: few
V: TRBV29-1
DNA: TGCAGCGTGGACCTCTCACAAGAGACCCAGTACTTC
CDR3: CSVDLSQETQYF

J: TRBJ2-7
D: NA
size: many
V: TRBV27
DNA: TGTGCCAGCACACCGCAGGGGGGGCCCTACGAGCAGTACTTC
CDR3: CASTPQGGPYEQYF

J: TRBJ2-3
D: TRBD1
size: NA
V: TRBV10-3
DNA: TGTGCCATCAGTGAGGCGTCCAGGGGGCGAAATACGCAGTATTTT
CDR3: CAISEASRGRNTQYF

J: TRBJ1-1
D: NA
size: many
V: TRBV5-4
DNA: TGTGCCAGCAGCTTGCTCCCCAGGGTCACTGAAGCTTTCTTT
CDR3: CASSLLPRVTEAFF

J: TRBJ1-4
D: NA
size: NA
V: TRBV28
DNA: TGTGCCATCGTCTCAGGGCAGAATGAAAAACTGTTTTTT
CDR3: CAIVSGQNEKLFF

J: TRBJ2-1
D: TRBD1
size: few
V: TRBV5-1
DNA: TGCGCCAGCAGCCCAACGCCGGGACAGAGCAATGAGCAGTTCTTC
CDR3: CASSPTPGQSNEQFF

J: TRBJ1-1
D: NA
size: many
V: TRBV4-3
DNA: TGCGCCAGCAGCCAAGAGGGCGGGGAATGGAGAACTGAAGCTTTCTTT
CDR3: CASSQEGGEWRTEAFF

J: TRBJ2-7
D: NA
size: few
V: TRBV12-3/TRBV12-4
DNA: TGTGCCAGCAGTTTAAGGTACTACGAGCAGTACTTC
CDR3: CASSLRYYEQYF

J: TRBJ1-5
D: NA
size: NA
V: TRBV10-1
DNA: TGCGCCAGCAGTGAAATCCCCCAGCCCCAGCATTTT
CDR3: CASSEIPQPQHF

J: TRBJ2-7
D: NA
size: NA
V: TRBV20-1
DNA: TGCAGTGCTAGAGACCCTACACAACAGCCCTACGAGCAGTACTTC
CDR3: CSARDPTQQPYEQYF

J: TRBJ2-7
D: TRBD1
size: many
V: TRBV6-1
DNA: TGTGCCAGCAGTGAAAAAGGGACAGAAGACTACGAGCAGTACTTC
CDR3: CASSEKGTEDYEQYF